This T cell receptor (beta chain) was recorded in a study of CD8+ T cells in alopecia areata (dated by TCRdb to 2016 to 2019). At the level of the whole study: The treated patients took part in an open-label pilot trial in which moderate-to-severe alopecia areata was treated with oral tofacitinib at 5 to 10 mg twice daily. Tofacitinib was given for 6 to 18 months, followed by 6 months of follow-up off drug to assess delayed response and recurrence. Disease severity in treated patients was measured with the SALT score, which quantifies the percentage of affected scalp surface area. To study T cell clonal expansion in alopecia areata, the researchers applied high-throughput TCRbeta sequencing to both the C3H/HeJ mouse model and human patients. On the human side, TCRbeta sequencing was run on scalp tissue and on sorted CD4+ and CD8+ peripheral blood T cells from healthy controls and from alopecia areata patients with either patchy or totalis/universalis disease. Patients on tofacitinib were biopsied at baseline and after 4 and 24 weeks of treatment, and several of the patients also had a later scalp biopsy. Clonality in the scalp was compared among normal scalp (n=4), patchy alopecia areata scalp (n=8), and alopecia totalis/universalis scalp (n=8). RNA came from the PAXgene miRNA kit for fixed scalp, the miRNeasy kit for PBMCs, and the RNeasy kit for mouse skin. TCRbeta CDR3 regions were amplified by immunoSEQ multiplex PCR using 35 Vbeta forward and 13 Jbeta reverse primers. Study-level results and caveats: Unlike mouse skin, where gammadelta T cells dominate, normal human skin contains resident alphabeta T cells that get sequenced too, which complicates analysis of the scalp TCR repertoire. During tofacitinib treatment, many expanded lesional clones remained in scalp and blood, and this persistence may partly explain relapse after treatment is stopped. Shared TCR sequences between patients were less evident than in mice, which may be partly attributable to HLA diversity in the patient population. Because the treated cohort was small and had only one nonresponder, larger studies are needed to examine links between baseline CD8+ expansion and response. With tofacitinib, both scalp clonality and the number of expanded CD8+ clones among the top 100 scalp clones went down significantly. Compared with normal scalp, lesional scalp had higher clonality and more expanded CD8+ clones, particularly in alopecia totalis/universalis, a pattern that suggests antigenic drive.

The CDR1 and CDR2 encoded by the germline V gene (reference sequence) are GTSNPN and SVGIG. The V and J ends are trimmed by 2 bases and 4 bases, leaving 11 bases between them. The CDR3 holds 14 amino acids from the cysteine to the phenylalanine. The entry retains the CDR3 DNA only, 42 bases that are in frame from base 1. The sample's time point label is to be understood as: about 25 weeks on oral tofacitinib. This specimen's treatment or condition label, interpreted: oral pan-JAK inhibitor, 5-10 mg twice daily. Lesional scalp punch biopsies and peripheral blood were obtained from alopecia areata patients. After PBMCs were isolated by density centrifugation and stained for CD3, CD4 and CD8, a FACSAria was used to sort CD4+ and CD8+ T cells. Regarding this clone: The specificity of this receptor is unknown. Base qualities are not recorded, but no much larger clone differs from it by a single base.

Library prep was done by the immunoSEQ multiplex PCR assay. RNA was extracted from all samples and reverse transcribed into cDNA, which served as template for TCR sequencing. First-strand cDNA was synthesized using SuperScript III with a 2:1 mix of oligo-dT and random hexamers. A synthetic immune receptor repertoire was used to measure amplification bias, and any remaining bias was corrected computationally. The authors processed their data as follows. After raw reads were preprocessed to remove errors, the CDR3 was defined following IMGT conventions as running from the conserved cysteine to phenylalanine. Clonality was calculated as 1 minus Shannon entropy normalized by log2 of the number of productive unique TCRs. Whether each scalp clone was CD4 or CD8 was inferred by checking scalp TCRbeta sequences against the CD4 and CD8 repertoires from sorted blood. TCRdb limited this immuneACCESS table to in-frame rearrangements with V and J called. A share of clones is missing; checked studies link under half to unresolved V genes, and the rest is unexplained. The DNA gave D and trimming, while V, J and clone size come from that table. Within this sample are approximately 160,000 clones, with less than 70% of them counted one time only. Approximately 15% of the sample rests with the top ten.

The receptor comes from a human donor with alopecia areata. Recombination linked TRBV30 to TRBJ2-2, with no confident D gene call. The starting material was CD4+ T cells sorted from blood, obtained at week 24, from a patient treated with tofacitinib. In nucleotides, the sequence is TGTGCCTGGAGTTCCCAGACCCTCACCGGGGAGCTGTTTTTT. This gives the protein CAWSSQTLTGELFF. This CDR3, with the reference TRBV30 and TRBJ2-2 proteins standing in past its ends, gives the full variable domain SQTIHQWPATLVQPVGSPLSLECTVEGTSNPNLYWYRQAAGRGLQLLFYSVGIGQISSEVPQNLSASRPQDRQFILSSKKLLLSDSGFYLCAWSSQTLTGELFFGEGSRLTVL.